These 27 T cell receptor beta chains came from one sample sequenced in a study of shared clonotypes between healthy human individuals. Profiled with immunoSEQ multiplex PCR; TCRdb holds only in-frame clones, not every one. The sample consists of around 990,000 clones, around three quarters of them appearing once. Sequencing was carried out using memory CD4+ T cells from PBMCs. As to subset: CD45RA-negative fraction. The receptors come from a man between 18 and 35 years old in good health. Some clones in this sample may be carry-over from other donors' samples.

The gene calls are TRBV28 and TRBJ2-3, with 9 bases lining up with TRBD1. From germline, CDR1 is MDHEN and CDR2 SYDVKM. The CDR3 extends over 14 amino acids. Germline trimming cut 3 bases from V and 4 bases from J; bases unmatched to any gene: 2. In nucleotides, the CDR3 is TGTGCCAGCAGTTTCGACAGGGGGTCAGATACGCAGTATTTT. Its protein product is CASSFDRGSDTQYF.

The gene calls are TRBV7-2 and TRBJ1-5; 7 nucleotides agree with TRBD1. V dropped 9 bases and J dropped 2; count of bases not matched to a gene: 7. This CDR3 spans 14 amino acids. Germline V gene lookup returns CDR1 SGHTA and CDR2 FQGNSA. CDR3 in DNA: TGTGCCAGTGAGACAGGGAATGGCAATCAGCCCCAGCATTTT. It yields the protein CASETGNGNQPQHF.

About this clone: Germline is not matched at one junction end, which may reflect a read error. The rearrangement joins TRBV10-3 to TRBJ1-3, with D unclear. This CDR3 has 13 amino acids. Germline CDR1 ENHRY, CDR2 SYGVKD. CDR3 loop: CAVSTESGNTIYF. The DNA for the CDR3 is TGTGCCGTCAGTACAGAATCTGGAAACACCATATATTTT.

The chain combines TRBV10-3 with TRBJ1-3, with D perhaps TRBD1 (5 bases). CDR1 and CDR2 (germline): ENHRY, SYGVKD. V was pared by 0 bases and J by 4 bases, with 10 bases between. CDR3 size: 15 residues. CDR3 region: CAISESNYRGNTIYF. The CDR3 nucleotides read TGTGCCATCAGTGAGTCGAATTACAGGGGAAACACCATATATTTT.

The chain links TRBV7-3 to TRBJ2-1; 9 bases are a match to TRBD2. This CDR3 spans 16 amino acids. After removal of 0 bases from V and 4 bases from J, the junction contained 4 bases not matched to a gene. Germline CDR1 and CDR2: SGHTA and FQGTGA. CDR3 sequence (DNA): TGTGCCAGCAGCTTAACGGCGGGAGGGGAGTACAATGAGCAGTTCTTC. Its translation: CASSLTAGGEYNEQFF.

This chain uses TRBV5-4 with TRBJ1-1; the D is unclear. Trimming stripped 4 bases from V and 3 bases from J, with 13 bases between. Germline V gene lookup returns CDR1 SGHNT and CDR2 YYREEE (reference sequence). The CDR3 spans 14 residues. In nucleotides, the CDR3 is TGTGCCAGCAGCCGGCAGAGGGAGGACACTGAAGCTTTCTTT. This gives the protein CASSRQREDTEAFF. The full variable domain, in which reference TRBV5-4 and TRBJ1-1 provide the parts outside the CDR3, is ETGVTQSPTHLIKTRGQQVTLRCSSQSGHNTVSWYQQALGQGPQFIFQYYREEENGRGNFPPRFSGLQFPNYSSELNVNALELDDSALYLCASSRQREDTEAFFGQGTRLTVV.

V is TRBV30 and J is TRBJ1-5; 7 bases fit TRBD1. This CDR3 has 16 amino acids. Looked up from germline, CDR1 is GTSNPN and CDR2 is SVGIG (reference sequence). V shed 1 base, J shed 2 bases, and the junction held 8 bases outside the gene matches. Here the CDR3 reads CAWSGQGREGNQPQHF. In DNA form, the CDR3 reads TGTGCCTGGAGTGGACAGGGAAGAGAGGGCAATCAGCCCCAGCATTTT.

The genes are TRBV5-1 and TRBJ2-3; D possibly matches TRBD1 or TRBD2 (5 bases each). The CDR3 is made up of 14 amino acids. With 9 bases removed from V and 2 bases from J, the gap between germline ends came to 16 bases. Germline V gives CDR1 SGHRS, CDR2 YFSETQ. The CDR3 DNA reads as TGCGCCACGGGACCAGACCATTACACAGATACGCAGTATTTT. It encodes CATGPDHYTDTQYF.

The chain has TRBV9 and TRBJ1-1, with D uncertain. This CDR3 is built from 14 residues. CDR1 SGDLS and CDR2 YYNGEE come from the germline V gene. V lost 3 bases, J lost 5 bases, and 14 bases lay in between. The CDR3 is CASSGGILGTEAFF. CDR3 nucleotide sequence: TGTGCCAGCAGCGGCGGGATACTTGGGACTGAAGCTTTCTTT.

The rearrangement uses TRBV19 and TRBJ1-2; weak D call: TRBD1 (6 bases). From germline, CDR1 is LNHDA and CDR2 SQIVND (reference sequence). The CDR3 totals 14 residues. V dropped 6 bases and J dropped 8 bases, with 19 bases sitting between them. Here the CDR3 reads CASRPDLITGGYTF. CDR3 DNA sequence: TGTGCCAGTAGACCAGATCTGATAACAGGGGGCTACACCTTC.

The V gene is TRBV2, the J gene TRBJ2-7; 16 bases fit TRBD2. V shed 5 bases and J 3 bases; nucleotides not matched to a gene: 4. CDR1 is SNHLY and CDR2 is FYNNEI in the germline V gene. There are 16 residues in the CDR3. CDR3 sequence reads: CASSTGTSGRGYEQYF. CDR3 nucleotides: TGTGCCAGCAGTACCGGGACTAGCGGGAGGGGCTACGAGCAGTACTTC. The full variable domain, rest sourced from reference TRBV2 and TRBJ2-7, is EPEVTQTPSHQVTQMGQEVILRCVPISNHLYFYWYRQILGQKVEFLVSFYNNEISEKSEIFDDQFSVERPDGSNFTLKIRSTKLEDSAMYFCASSTGTSGRGYEQYFGPGTRLTVT.

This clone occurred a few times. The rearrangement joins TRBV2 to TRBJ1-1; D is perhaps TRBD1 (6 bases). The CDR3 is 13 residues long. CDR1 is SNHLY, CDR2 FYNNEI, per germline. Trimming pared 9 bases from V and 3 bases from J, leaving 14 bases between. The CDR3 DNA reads TGTGCCAGTACGACAGGCGGTCACACTGAAGCTTTCTTT. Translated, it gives CASTTGGHTEAFF.

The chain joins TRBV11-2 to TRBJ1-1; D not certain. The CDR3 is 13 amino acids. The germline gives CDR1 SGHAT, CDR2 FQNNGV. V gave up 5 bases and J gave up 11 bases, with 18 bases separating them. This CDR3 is CASSPHALGSAFF. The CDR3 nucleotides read TGTGCCAGCAGCCCCCACGCCTTGGGGTCGGCTTTCTTT.

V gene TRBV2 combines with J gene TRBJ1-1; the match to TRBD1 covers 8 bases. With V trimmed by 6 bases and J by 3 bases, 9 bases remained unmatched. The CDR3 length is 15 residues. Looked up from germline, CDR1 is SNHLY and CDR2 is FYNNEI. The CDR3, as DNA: TGTGCCAGCAGGGAAACAGGGGGGGGATACACTGAAGCTTTCTTT. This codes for CASRETGGGYTEAFF.

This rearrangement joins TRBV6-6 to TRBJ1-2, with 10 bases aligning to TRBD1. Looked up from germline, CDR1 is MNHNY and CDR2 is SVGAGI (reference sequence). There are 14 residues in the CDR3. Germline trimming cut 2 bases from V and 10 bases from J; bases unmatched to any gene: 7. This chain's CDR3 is CASSYPDRGLDYTF. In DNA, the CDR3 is TGTGCCAGCAGTTACCCTGACAGGGGGCTCGACTACACCTTC.

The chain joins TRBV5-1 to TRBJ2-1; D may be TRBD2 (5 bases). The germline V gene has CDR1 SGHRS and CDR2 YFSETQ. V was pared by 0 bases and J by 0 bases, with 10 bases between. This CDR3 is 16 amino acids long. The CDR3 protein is CASSLASGVSYNEQFF. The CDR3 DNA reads TGCGCCAGCAGCTTGGCCTCCGGGGTCTCCTACAATGAGCAGTTCTTC.

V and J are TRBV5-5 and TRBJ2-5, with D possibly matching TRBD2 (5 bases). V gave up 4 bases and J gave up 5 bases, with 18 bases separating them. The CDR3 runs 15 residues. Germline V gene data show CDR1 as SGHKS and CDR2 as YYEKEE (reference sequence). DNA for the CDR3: TGTGCCAGCAGCGGGGTACGGGGTAACGGCGAGACCCAGTACTTC. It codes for CASSGVRGNGETQYF.

This CDR3 reads CASSEGVAGGYNEQFF. CDR3 DNA: TGTGCCAGCAGTGAAGGTGTAGCGGGGGGTTATAATGAGCAGTTCTTC. The J gene is TRBJ2-1, the V gene TRBV2; 10 nucleotides match TRBD2. Looked up from germline, CDR1 is SNHLY and CDR2 is FYNNEI. The CDR3 has 16 amino acids. Losses at the gene ends were 1 base for V and 7 bases for J; bases not matched to a gene: 7.

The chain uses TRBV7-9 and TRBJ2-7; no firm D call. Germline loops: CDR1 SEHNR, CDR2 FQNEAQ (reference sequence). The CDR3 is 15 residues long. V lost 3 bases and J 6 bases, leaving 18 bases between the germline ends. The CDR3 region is CASSLPGNQLGEQYF. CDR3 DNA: TGTGCCAGCAGCTTGCCCGGAAATCAATTGGGCGAGCAGTACTTC.

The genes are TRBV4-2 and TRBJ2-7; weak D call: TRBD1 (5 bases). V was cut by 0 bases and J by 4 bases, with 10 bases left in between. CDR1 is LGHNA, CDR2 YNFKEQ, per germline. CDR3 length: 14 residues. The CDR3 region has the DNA TGTGCCAGCAGCCAAGATACGACAGCTTACGAGCAGTACTTC. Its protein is CASSQDTTAYEQYF.

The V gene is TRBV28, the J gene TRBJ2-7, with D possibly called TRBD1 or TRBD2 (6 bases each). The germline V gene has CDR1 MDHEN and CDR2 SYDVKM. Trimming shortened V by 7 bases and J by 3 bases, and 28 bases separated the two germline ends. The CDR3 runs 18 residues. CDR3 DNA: TGTGCCAGCACCCTAGGTCGGGTCTGGGGGGCGGGTAACTACGAGCAGTACTTC. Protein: CASTLGRVWGAGNYEQYF.

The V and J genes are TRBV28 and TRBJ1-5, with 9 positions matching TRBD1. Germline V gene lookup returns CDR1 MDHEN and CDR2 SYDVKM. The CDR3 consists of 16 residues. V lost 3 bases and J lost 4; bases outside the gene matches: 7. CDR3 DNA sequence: TGTGCCAGCAGTTTGGCGGGACAGGGAGGGAATCAGCCCCAGCATTTT. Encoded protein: CASSLAGQGGNQPQHF.

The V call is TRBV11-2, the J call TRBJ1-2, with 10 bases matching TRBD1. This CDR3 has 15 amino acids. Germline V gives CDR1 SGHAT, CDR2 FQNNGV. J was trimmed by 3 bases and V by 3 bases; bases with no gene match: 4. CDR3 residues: CASSLGGTGDYGYTF. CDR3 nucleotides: TGTGCCAGCAGCTTGGGAGGGACAGGGGACTATGGCTACACCTTC. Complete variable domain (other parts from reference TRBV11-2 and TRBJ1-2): EAGVAQSPRYKIIEKRQSVAFWCNPISGHATLYWYQQILGQGPKLLIQFQNNGVVDDSQLPKDRFSAERLKGVDSTLKIQPAKLEDSAVYLCASSLGGTGDYGYTFGSGTRLTVV.

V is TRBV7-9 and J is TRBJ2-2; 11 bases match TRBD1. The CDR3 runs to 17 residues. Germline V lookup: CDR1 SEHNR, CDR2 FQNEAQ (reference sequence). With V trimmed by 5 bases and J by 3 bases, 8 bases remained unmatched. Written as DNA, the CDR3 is TGTGCCAGCAGCCCCCCCCCGGGACAGGGGGACACCGGGGAGCTGTTTTTT. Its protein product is CASSPPPGQGDTGELFF.

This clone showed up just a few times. CDR3 loop: CASSEQGFSYEQYF. The CDR3 nucleotides are TGTGCCAGCAGTGAACAGGGGTTTTCCTACGAGCAGTACTTC. The chain recombines TRBV2 with TRBJ2-7; a possible D gene is TRBD1 (6 bases). The CDR3 runs 14 residues. Trimming left V 2 bases short and J 1 base short, with 9 bases between. The germline V gene has CDR1 SNHLY and CDR2 FYNNEI.

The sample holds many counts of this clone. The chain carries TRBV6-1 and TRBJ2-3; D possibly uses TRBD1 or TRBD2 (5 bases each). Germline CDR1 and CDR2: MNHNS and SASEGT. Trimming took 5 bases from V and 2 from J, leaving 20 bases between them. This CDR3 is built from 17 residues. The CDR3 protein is CASSKGTSTLITDTQYF. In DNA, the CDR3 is TGTGCCAGCAGTAAAGGGACGTCGACTTTAATCACAGATACGCAGTATTTT.

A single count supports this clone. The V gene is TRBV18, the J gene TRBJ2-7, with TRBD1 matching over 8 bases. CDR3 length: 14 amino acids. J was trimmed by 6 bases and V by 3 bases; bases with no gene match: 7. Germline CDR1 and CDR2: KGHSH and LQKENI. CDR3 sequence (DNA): TGTGCCAGCTCACCGTATCCACAGGGGGGCGAGCAGTACTTC. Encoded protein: CASSPYPQGGEQYF.